These 17 T cell receptor beta chains were sequenced from one sample in a study of cytomegalovirus exposure and HLA in healthy donors. The PCR made use of 60 Vbeta and 13 Jbeta primers. TCRdb's copy holds only in-frame clones and misses some; the assay was immunoSEQ multiplex PCR. The data hold some 200,000 clones, with 60% to 85% observed a single time. Sequenced input: PBMCs. Source of these receptors: a man between 35 and 55 years old in good health and CMV-seronegative.

The V and J genes are TRBV5-1 and TRBJ1-1; D unresolved. Germline V CDR1 and CDR2: SGHRS, YFSETQ. Between the trimmed V and J ends, which lost 0 bases and 6 bases, there was a span of 9 bases. This CDR3 has 13 residues. CDR3 coding DNA: TGCGCCAGCAGCTTGGGGTTTGAGGCTGAAGCTTTCTTT. It yields the protein CASSLGFEAEAFF.

The J gene is TRBJ1-2, the V gene TRBV6-1; TRBD1 is a possible D gene (5 bases). The CDR3 has 13 residues. The V and J ends lost 6 bases and 4 bases respectively, with 12 bases between them. The germline CDR1 and CDR2 sequences are MNHNS and SASEGT. The CDR3 nucleotides are TGTGCCAGCAGCCTGGGGCAGAGCTATGGCTACACCTTC. The encoded protein is CASSLGQSYGYTF.

This chain connects TRBV4-2 to TRBJ1-1; D may be TRBD1 (6 bases). CDR1 and CDR2 (germline): LGHNA, YNFKEQ. Trimming removed 4 bases from V and 6 bases from J, with 24 bases in between. CDR3 length: 17 amino acids. The CDR3 region is CASSPGGPGPGLAEAFF. The CDR3 DNA reads as TGTGCCAGCAGCCCGGGGGGGCCAGGGCCCGGGTTGGCTGAAGCTTTCTTT.

The chain employs TRBV2 and TRBJ2-7; 10 bases are a match to TRBD1. J was trimmed by 5 bases and V by 8 bases; bases with no gene match: 6. The CDR3 runs 13 residues. Germline assignment: CDR1 SNHLY and CDR2 FYNNEI. The CDR3, as DNA: TGTGCCAGCGCTGGGACAGGGGTTAACGAGCAGTACTTC. Translating it yields CASAGTGVNEQYF.

This sequence joins TRBV10-2 and TRBJ2-1; 10 bases line up with TRBD2. CDR1 and CDR2 (germline): WSHSY, SAAADI. The CDR3 contains 16 residues. Trimming cost V 0 bases and J 6 bases; bases outside gene matches: 5. The CDR3 DNA follows: TGCGCCAGCAGTGAGTCCTTAGCGGGAGGTTTCAATGAGCAGTTCTTC. This sequence encodes CASSESLAGGFNEQFF.

This chain joins TRBV18 and TRBJ2-1, with TRBD2 matching over 13 bases. Per germline, CDR1 KGHSH and CDR2 LQKENI. The CDR3 loop spans 16 amino acids. V was pared by 1 base and J by 9 bases, with 6 bases of the junction left unmatched. CDR3 nucleotide sequence: TGTGCCAGCTCACCACGCACTAGCGGGGGGGGAACTGAGCAGTTCTTC. It yields the protein CASSPRTSGGGTEQFF.

The chain joins TRBV5-1 to TRBJ2-5; D is possibly TRBD1 (5 bases). Trimming pared 7 bases from V and 5 bases from J, leaving 12 bases between. Germline loops: CDR1 SGHRS, CDR2 YFSETQ. There are 12 residues in the CDR3. In nucleotides, the CDR3 is TGCGCCAGCTCCTCCCAGGGTGAGACCCAGTACTTC. Translation: CASSSQGETQYF. Full variable domain (outside the CDR3, taken from reference TRBV5-1 and TRBJ2-5): KAGVTQTPRYLIKTRGQQVTLSCSPISGHRSVSWYQQTPGQGLQFLFEYFSETQRNKGNFPGRFSGRQFSNSRSEMNVSTLELGDSALYLCASSSQGETQYFGPGTRLLVL.

The CDR3 region is CASSNPGLTNTGELFF. Written as DNA, the CDR3 is TGTGCCAGTAGTAACCCGGGACTTACCAACACCGGGGAGCTGTTTTTT. The rearrangement links TRBV19 to TRBJ2-2, with D tentatively TRBD2 (6 bases). Germline V gene lookup returns CDR1 LNHDA and CDR2 SQIVND (reference sequence). With 4 bases removed from V and 2 bases from J, the gap between germline ends came to 14 bases. This CDR3 contains 16 residues.

DNA for the CDR3: TGCAGCGTTGAAGCAGAATTTGGCTACGAGCAGTACTTC. Translated: CSVEAEFGYEQYF. The rearrangement joins TRBV29-1 to TRBJ2-7, with unresolved D. There are 13 residues in the CDR3. Germline loops: CDR1 SQVTM, CDR2 ANQGSEA. Trimming removed 1 base at V and 3 bases at J, with 10 bases between.

This sequence joins TRBV2 and TRBJ2-1; 8 bases fit TRBD2. V lost 5 bases and J lost 10; bases outside the gene matches: 16. CDR1 SNHLY and CDR2 FYNNEI come from the germline V gene. The CDR3 has 16 residues. CDR3: CASSPRLAPAAGEQFF. DNA of the CDR3: TGTGCCAGCAGTCCCAGACTAGCGCCAGCGGCCGGAGAGCAGTTCTTC.

In nucleotides, the CDR3 is TGTGCCAGCAGCTTGTGGCAGAACACTGAAGCTTTCTTT. Its protein is CASSLWQNTEAFF. The chain is built from TRBV5-6 and TRBJ1-1; unclear D gene. This CDR3 has 13 amino acids. The V end was cut by 1 base, the J end by 1 base, with 5 bases between. Germline loops: CDR1 SGHDT, CDR2 YYEEEE.

The chain has TRBV12-5 and TRBJ2-1, with a weak D call TRBD1 (5 bases). Deletions cut 3 bases from V and 6 bases from J, with 15 bases between. The CDR3 runs 15 residues. Germline CDR1 is LGHNT and CDR2 is FRNRAP. The CDR3 region has the DNA TGTGCTAGTGGTTTAGGCCTCACCCAGGGCAATGAGCAGTTCTTC. Translation: CASGLGLTQGNEQFF.

The rearrangement uses TRBV15 and TRBJ1-4; 9 bases agree with TRBD1. Germline V gene lookup returns CDR1 LNHNV and CDR2 YYDKDF (reference sequence). This CDR3 has 18 amino acids. Trimming cost V 0 bases and J 3 bases; bases outside gene matches: 8. The CDR3 bases are TGTGCCACCAGCAGAGATGGTTGGGACAGGGTATCTAATGAAAAACTGTTTTTT. It translates to CATSRDGWDRVSNEKLFF.

The chain uses TRBV2 and TRBJ2-5, with 8 bases lining up with TRBD2. This CDR3 contains 17 residues. Looked up from germline, CDR1 is SNHLY and CDR2 is FYNNEI. The junction had 17 bases not matched to a gene; V was cut back by 7 bases and J by 4 bases. CDR3 protein: CASTGSGSFPPGETQYF. The CDR3 DNA reads as TGTGCCAGCACGGGAAGCGGGAGTTTCCCTCCCGGAGAGACCCAGTACTTC.

The J gene is TRBJ2-4, the V gene TRBV28; possible D gene TRBD1, 6 bases. V shed 6 bases and J shed 0 bases, with 27 bases lying between them. Per germline, CDR1 MDHEN and CDR2 SYDVKM. This CDR3 is 20 amino acids long. The CDR3 region is CASRTIPTGSRPLAKNIQYF. Here the CDR3 DNA reads TGTGCCAGCAGAACTATACCGACAGGTTCCCGGCCTTTAGCCAAAAACATTCAGTACTTC.

V gene TRBV7-9 combines with J gene TRBJ2-5; D perhaps matches TRBD2 (6 bases). V lost 5 bases and J lost 1, with 8 bases in between. This CDR3 is built from 13 residues. The germline V gene has CDR1 SEHNR and CDR2 FQNEAQ (reference sequence). CDR3: CASSISGQETQYF. CDR3 nucleotides: TGTGCCAGCAGCATTAGCGGCCAAGAGACCCAGTACTTC.

The rearrangement links TRBV7-2 to TRBJ2-7, with TRBD2 matching 11 bases. The CDR3 is 15 amino acids. Germline-derived CDR1 and CDR2 are SGHTA and FQGNSA. Trimming removed 2 bases from V and 4 bases from J; junction bases left unmatched: 4. This CDR3 is CASSLTSGSGYEQYF. CDR3 DNA: TGTGCCAGCAGCTTAACTAGCGGGAGTGGGTACGAGCAGTACTTC.